This is a list of T cell receptor beta chains from one sample in a study of blood T cells in healthy people across ages. One entry per CDR3 protein, called by TCRdb with MiXCR from the 5' RACE reads. The sample contains roughly 1,300,000 distinct CDR3 sequences, almost 60% of which appear only once. Sequencing input: blood. The receptors were gathered from a man aged 18 to 35 in good health. Each CDR3 is given with its conserved first and last residue. The D gene is left open where the match is weak. The listing skips clone size in some rows; elsewhere it reads once, few, many or a size class.

size: .
D: TRBD2
V: TRBV12-3/TRBV12-4
J: TRBJ2-2
DNA: TGTGCCAGCAGTGGGACTAGCGGCACCGGGGAGCTGTTTTTT
CDR3: CASSGTSGTGELFF

size: .
D: .
V: TRBV7-8
J: TRBJ2-7
DNA: TGTGCCAGCGGGGATGACTCCTACGAGCAGTACTTC
CDR3: CASGDDSYEQYF

size: .
D: TRBD1
V: TRBV29-1
J: TRBJ1-6
DNA: TGCAGCGCCGGACAGGGCGATTCACCCCTCCACTTT
CDR3: CSAGQGDSPLHF

size: .
D: .
V: TRBV11-2
J: TRBJ2-7
DNA: TGTACCAGCAGCTTAGGGGGGGGGACCCCAGCCTACGAGCAGTACTTC
CDR3: CTSSLGGGTPAYEQYF

size: .
D: .
V: TRBV6-2/TRBV6-3
J: TRBJ2-3
DNA: TGTGCCAACAGCCTACAGGACAGCTTCAGCACAGATACGCAGTATTTT
CDR3: CANSLQDSFSTDTQYF

size: .
D: TRBD2
V: TRBV6-8
J: TRBJ2-5
DNA: TGTGCCAGCTTAGGGACTAGCAGGAAAGAGACCAAGTACTTC
CDR3: CASLGTSRKETKYF

size: few
D: TRBD2
V: TRBV29-1
J: TRBJ2-7
DNA: TGCAGCGCAACCCGGGACTACTCCTACGAGCAGTACTTC
CDR3: CSATRDYSYEQYF

size: few
D: .
V: TRBV9
J: TRBJ1-6
DNA: TGTGCCAGCAGTGCCGGGATCGAAAATTCACCCCTCCACTTT
CDR3: CASSAGIENSPLHF

size: .
D: TRBD2
V: TRBV10-2
J: TRBJ2-1
DNA: TGCGCCAGCAGTGCCCTGACGAGCGGGAGGGCGGATGAGCAGTTCTTC
CDR3: CASSALTSGRADEQFF

size: .
D: TRBD1
V: TRBV5-1
J: TRBJ2-5
DNA: TGCGCCAGCAGCTTGGGAGGTTGGGGACAGGGGAGAGGAGAGACCCAGTACTTC
CDR3: CASSLGGWGQGRGETQYF

size: .
D: TRBD2
V: TRBV28
J: TRBJ2-1
DNA: TGTGCCAGCAGATCCCCTAGCGGGGTCTACAATGAGCAGTTCTTC
CDR3: CASRSPSGVYNEQFF

size: .
D: TRBD1
V: TRBV12-5
J: TRBJ2-1
DNA: TGTGCTAGTGCCGCAGGGACAGGGGTCATCGATGAGCAGTTCTTC
CDR3: CASAAGTGVIDEQFF

size: .
D: .
V: TRBV7-9
J: TRBJ2-7
DNA: TGTGCCAGCAGTATGATGCAGGGTACCCCCAACGAGCAGTACTTC
CDR3: CASSMMQGTPNEQYF

size: .
D: .
V: TRBV27
J: TRBJ2-1
DNA: TGTGCCAGCAGTTCGGCGCACTACAATGAGCAGTTCTTC
CDR3: CASSSAHYNEQFF

size: .
D: .
V: TRBV28
J: TRBJ2-6
DNA: TGTGCCAGCAGTTTCCCCCTGCTGTCTGGGGCCAACGTCCTGACTTTC
CDR3: CASSFPLLSGANVLTF